This paragraph reports one TCR beta chain. The repertoire was sequenced with immunoSEQ multiplex PCR; TCRdb's copy has only in-frame clones and lacks some. The sample lists about 130,000 clones, 79% occurring once. These data originate in a study of blood T cell repertoires in COVID-19. Study details: Sources were T cells, B-cell-depleted T cells, or PBMCs; the material itself was cDNA or gDNA.

The CDR3 covers 13 residues. Trimming shortened V by 6 bases and J by 5 bases, and 13 bases separated the two germline ends. The germline gives CDR1 MNHNY, CDR2 SVGAGI (reference sequence). Material: peripheral blood. V is TRBV6-6 and J is TRBJ2-5; tentative D call: TRBD1 (6 bases). The TCR was taken from a man in his forties with active or convalescent COVID-19. CDR3 DNA sequence: TGTGCCAGCAGGCACAGGGTGGCGGAGACCCAGTACTTC. Translation: CASRHRVAETQYF.